The clone carrying this T cell receptor beta chain was observed at least ten times. From RNA, the CDR3 regions of TCR beta chains were amplified and sequenced. First-round RT-PCR used HTBI primers; second-round multiplex PCR followed. TCRdb called the multiplex PCR reads again in MiXCR, with one record for every CDR3 protein. The table has about 380,000 distinct CDR3 sequences, 15% seen once. CDR3 length: 16 amino acids. Germline CDR1 and CDR2: LNHDA and SQIVND (reference sequence). The ends were cut back, 4 bases at V and 3 bases at J, with 18 bases in the middle. Included hyperthyroidism patients were aged 18 to 65 and newly diagnosed (under 2 months' duration). Additional autoimmune diseases, uncontrolled infections, pregnancy or lactation disqualified patients. The data are from a study of Graves' ophthalmopathy and Graves' hyperthyroidism.

The gene calls are TRBV19 and TRBJ1-2; tentatively, D is TRBD1 (5 bases). The TCR originated in a young woman with stable Graves' hyperthyroidism. Sequences were obtained from peripheral blood. CDR3 residues: CASSTIPLGRDYGYTF. DNA of the CDR3: TGTGCCAGTAGTACCATCCCCCTCGGCAGGGACTATGGCTACACCTTC.